This TCR beta chain was observed in a study of cytomegalovirus exposure and HLA in healthy donors. The method was immunoSEQ multiplex PCR; TCRdb's version includes in-frame clones alone and lacks a portion of them. The sample shows tens of thousands of clones, approximately 90% of them seen only once. V was cut by 3 bases and J by 2 bases, with 16 bases left in between. There are 16 residues in the CDR3. Looked up from germline, CDR1 is SGDLS and CDR2 is YYNGEE. Sample: PBMCs. The rearrangement links TRBV9 to TRBJ2-3, with D possibly being TRBD2 (6 bases). The receptor's source is a woman between 18 and 30 years old in good health and CMV-seropositive. CDR3 sequence reads: CASSASRDSYTDTQYF. The CDR3, as DNA: TGTGCCAGCAGCGCTTCCCGGGACTCCTACACAGATACGCAGTATTTT.